This entry features one TCR beta chain sequence. Its antigen is not identified. Losses at the gene ends were 4 bases for V and 7 bases for J; bases not matched to a gene: 8. CDR3 length equals 15 residues. The germline CDR1 and CDR2 sequences are LNHDA and SQIVND (reference sequence). The data were taken from a study of chemoradiotherapy in HPV16-positive cancers. Generated by immunoSEQ multiplex PCR, the TCRdb table keeps only in-frame clones and is missing some. There are 1,000 to 1,500 clones in the sample; 65% to 90% occur only once, and more than 9% lies in the top ten. General study results and limits: During treatment, candidate HPV-specific clones and E7-related motifs expanded in tumor.

The receptor was isolated from a human donor with HPV-associated anogenital cancer. V gene TRBV19 combines with J gene TRBJ1-5; TRBD1 agrees at 9 bases. The specimen was tumor tissue, collected from a patient who underwent chemoradiotherapy. The CDR3 loop reads CASSRLQGAKQPQHF. CDR3 DNA sequence: TGTGCCAGTAGTAGGTTACAGGGGGCCAAACAGCCCCAGCATTTT.